One sample yielded the 7 T cell receptor beta chains listed below, sequenced in a study of T cells in Graves' hyperthyroidism and ophthalmopathy. RNA transcripts gave rise to amplified TCR beta CDR3 regions. HTBI primers were employed in a first-round RT-PCR of the TCR CDR3. TCRdb used MiXCR to reprocess the multiplex PCR reads, holding one entry per CDR3 protein. Altogether around 600,000 distinct CDR3 sequences are present, 14% being singletons, with the ten largest covering approximately 12%. Sequencing was carried out using blood. Receptors were obtained from a woman aged 45-60 years with Graves' ophthalmopathy.

In DNA, the CDR3 is TGTGCCAGCAGGAAATCGGCCTCGGTGTATGGCTACACCTTC. This codes for CASRKSASVYGYTF. This chain links TRBV27 with TRBJ1-2; D not resolved. Germline CDR1 reads MNHEY; CDR2 reads SMNVEV (reference sequence). Trimming stripped 6 bases from V and 5 bases from J, with 16 bases between. The CDR3 has 14 amino acids.

This clonotype was seen many times. V usage is TRBV28 and J usage is TRBJ2-3, with D perhaps assigned TRBD1 or TRBD2 (6 bases each). The germline CDR1 and CDR2 sequences are MDHEN and SYDVKM. Deletions cut 2 bases from V and 2 bases from J, with 20 bases between. This CDR3 contains 18 residues. The CDR3 loop is CASSLDPSGGEITDTQYF. The CDR3 DNA follows: TGTGCCAGCAGTTTAGATCCATCCGGGGGCGAGATCACAGATACGCAGTATTTT. The variable domain in full, with the rest retrieved from reference TRBV28 and TRBJ2-3, is DVKVTQSSRYLVKRTGEKVFLECVQDMDHENMFWYRQDPGLGLRLIYFSYDVKMKEKGDIPEGYSVSREKKERFSLILESASTNQTSMYLCASSLDPSGGEITDTQYFGPGTRLTVL.

At least ten counts were recorded for this clonotype. The chain carries TRBV28 and TRBJ2-1; possibly TRBD1 for D (6 bases). Germline CDR1 MDHEN, CDR2 SYDVKM. With 4 bases removed from V and 0 bases from J, the gap between germline ends came to 19 bases. This CDR3 comprises 18 residues. The CDR3 nucleotides read TGTGCCAGCAGTTGGCAACAGGGTGGGTCCTACTCCTACAATGAGCAGTTCTTC. As protein: CASSWQQGGSYSYNEQFF.

This clonotype was seen many times. The V and J genes are TRBV20-1 and TRBJ2-1; maybe TRBD2 (7 bases). The CDR3 runs to 15 residues. Deletions cut 0 bases from V and 10 bases from J, with 19 bases between. The germline V gene encodes CDR1 DFQATT and CDR2 SNEGSKA (reference sequence). CDR3 in DNA: TGCAGTGCTAGAGAGAGTCTCGCGTGGGGGGGCGAGCAGTTCTTC. Translating it yields CSARESLAWGGEQFF.

This chain joins TRBV27 and TRBJ2-7; D possibly corresponds to TRBD1 (6 bases). The V end lost 1 base, the J end lost 2 bases, and 12 bases lay between the germline ends. Germline V gene lookup returns CDR1 MNHEY and CDR2 SMNVEV (reference sequence). The CDR3 runs 15 residues. CDR3 nucleotides: TGTGCCAGCAGTTTATTTTTGGGACAAGCCTACGAGCAGTACTTC. Translation: CASSLFLGQAYEQYF.

This clonotype was counted at least ten times. The CDR3 reads CASSRPNVRQKNYNEQFF. For the CDR3, the DNA is TGTGCCAGCAGTCGTCCAAACGTTAGACAGAAAAACTACAATGAGCAGTTCTTC. The chain couples TRBV2 to TRBJ2-1; perhaps TRBD1 as D (5 bases). The CDR3 is made up of 18 amino acids. CDR1 is SNHLY and CDR2 is FYNNEI in the germline V gene. The V end was cut by 5 bases, the J end by 3 bases, with 23 bases between.

This clonotype was detected many times. V usage is TRBV28 and J usage is TRBJ2-7, with a possible D match to TRBD2 (6 bases). Between the trimmed V and J ends, which lost 5 bases and 1 base, there was a span of 18 bases. The CDR3 is made up of 16 amino acids. The germline V gene has CDR1 MDHEN and CDR2 SYDVKM. The CDR3 reads CASSPTSGSGSYEQYF. Here the CDR3 DNA reads TGTGCCAGCAGTCCGACCTCCGGGAGCGGATCCTACGAGCAGTACTTC.